This T cell receptor beta chain was observed in a study of cytomegalovirus exposure and HLA in healthy donors. Study in general: One earlier analysis, a look at around 180 million T cells, found some 110 million unique TCR beta sequences.

This clone turned up a few times. It was with 60 Vbeta and 13 Jbeta primers that the PCR ran. TCRdb keeps only in-frame clones here, not all; method: immunoSEQ multiplex PCR. The profile shows about 86,000 clones, roughly 79% of them singletons. Those who donated were healthy bone marrow donors. The V segment lost 5 bases and the J segment 9 bases; nucleotides outside the gene matches: 9. This CDR3 contains 14 residues. Per germline, CDR1 LGHNA and CDR2 YNFKEQ. The chain has TRBV4-2 and TRBJ2-1; 8 nucleotides match TRBD1. This TCR was sampled from a female donor in good health and CMV-seronegative. The sequenced sample was PBMCs. The CDR3 region is CASSRTGTIIEQFF. The CDR3 DNA reads as TGTGCCAGCAGCAGGACAGGGACAATCATTGAGCAGTTCTTC.